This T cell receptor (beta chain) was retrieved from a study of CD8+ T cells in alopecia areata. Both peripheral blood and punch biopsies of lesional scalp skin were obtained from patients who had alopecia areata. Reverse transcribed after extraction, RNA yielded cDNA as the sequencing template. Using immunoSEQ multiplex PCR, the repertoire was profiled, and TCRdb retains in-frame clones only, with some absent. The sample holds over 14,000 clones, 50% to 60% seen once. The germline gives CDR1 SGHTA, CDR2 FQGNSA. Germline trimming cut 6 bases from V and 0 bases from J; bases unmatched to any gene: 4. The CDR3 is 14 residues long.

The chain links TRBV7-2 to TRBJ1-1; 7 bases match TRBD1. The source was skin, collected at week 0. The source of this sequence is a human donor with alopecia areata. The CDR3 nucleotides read TGTGCCAGCAGACGGGACAGCATGAACACTGAAGCTTTCTTT. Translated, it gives CASRRDSMNTEAFF.